Listed below are T cell receptor beta chains from one sample, sequenced in a study of cytomegalovirus exposure and HLA in healthy donors. Profiling relied on immunoSEQ multiplex PCR, and the TCRdb table lists in-frame clones only, not all of them. This sample has 150,000 or so clones, with approximately 77% found just once. The material sequenced was PBMCs. These TCRs come from a man aged 45-65 years in good health and CMV-seropositive. CDR3s include the opening cysteine and the closing phenylalanine or tryptophan. D genes are given only for firm matches. Only some rows state a clone size, as once, few, many or a class for expanded clones.

. . TRBJ1-2 TRBV9 15 CASSVAQPAFYGYTF TGTGCCAGCAGCGTAGCTCAGCCAGCGTTTTATGGCTACACCTTC
. . TRBJ2-6 TRBV10-3 16 CAISGNRDSGANVLTF TGTGCCATCAGTGGAAACAGGGACTCTGGGGCCAACGTCCTGACTTTC
. TRBD1 TRBJ2-3 TRBV9 14 CASSWDRGTDTQYF TGTGCCAGCAGCTGGGACAGGGGAACAGATACGCAGTATTTT
. . TRBJ1-1 TRBV21-1 15 CASSKAGLLPIEAFF TGTGCCAGCAGCAAAGCGGGCCTATTGCCCATTGAAGCTTTCTTT
. . TRBJ1-6 TRBV25-1 16 CASSDSGVKPNSPLHF TGTGCCAGCAGTGATTCTGGAGTAAAACCGAATTCACCCCTCCACTTT
few . TRBJ2-5 TRBV28 13 CASRQGRRETQYF TGTGCCAGCAGGCAGGGGCGACGAGAGACCCAGTACTTC
. . TRBJ2-1 TRBV29-1 14 CSVGRGGNRNEQFF TGCAGCGTTGGCAGAGGTGGAAATCGCAATGAGCAGTTCTTC
. . TRBJ2-2 TRBV6-1 14 CASSELWNTGELFF TGTGCCAGCAGTGAACTCTGGAACACCGGGGAGCTGTTTTTT
few TRBD1 TRBJ1-6 TRBV18 16 CASSPLGQGNNSPLHF TGTGCCAGCTCACCACTTGGACAGGGTAATAATTCACCCCTCCACTTT
few . TRBJ1-4 TRBV7-3 15 CASSLRGGYNEKLFF TGTGCCAGCAGCTTACGGGGGGGTTATAATGAAAAACTGTTTTTT
. TRBD1 TRBJ1-4 TRBV9 14 CASSAGQGREKLFF TGTGCCAGCAGCGCTGGACAGGGTAGGGAAAAACTGTTTTTT
. TRBD2 TRBJ2-1 TRBV28 15 CASSRSGGNYNEQFF TGTGCCAGCAGTCGGAGCGGGGGGAACTACAATGAGCAGTTCTTC
. . TRBJ1-1 TRBV5-4 11 CASSGRGAPFF TGTGCCAGCAGCGGCAGGGGTGCTCCTTTCTTT
. . TRBJ2-7 TRBV7-3 17 CASSLLGGGTNSYEQYF TGTGCCAGCAGCTTATTGGGGGGGGGCACGAACTCCTACGAGCAGTACTTC
few . TRBJ1-3 TRBV5-1 16 CASSSQGLFSGNTIYF TGCGCCAGCAGCTCTCAGGGACTGTTCTCTGGAAACACCATATATTTT
. TRBD2 TRBJ2-1 TRBV11-2 16 CASSLEFSGGDNEQFF TGTGCCAGCAGCTTAGAGTTTAGCGGGGGGGACAATGAGCAGTTCTTC
few . TRBJ2-1 TRBV9 14 CASSPGQIYNEQFF TGTGCCAGCAGCCCTGGACAGATTTACAATGAGCAGTTCTTC
few TRBD2 TRBJ2-1 TRBV7-3 14 CASSPAGAYNEQFF TGTGCCAGCAGCCCCGCGGGGGCCTACAATGAGCAGTTCTTC
once . TRBJ2-7 TRBV6-5 16 CASSYPRTGNSYEQYF TGTGCCAGCAGTTACCCGAGGACGGGGAACTCCTACGAGCAGTACTTC
. . TRBJ2-5 TRBV7-2 14 CASSLRTLQETQYF TGTGCCAGCAGCTTGCGGACTCTCCAAGAGACCCAGTACTTC
. . TRBJ1-1 TRBV5-1 14 CASSFAQGRTEAFF TGCGCCAGCAGCTTCGCTCAGGGTAGGACTGAAGCTTTCTTT
. . TRBJ2-5 TRBV10-3 16 CAISESTSWQKETQYF TGTGCCATCAGTGAGTCCACATCGTGGCAGAAAGAGACCCAGTACTTC
. . TRBJ2-1 TRBV27 17 CASNTRGARTITNEQFF TGTGCCAGCAACACCCGGGGGGCCAGGACTATTACAAATGAGCAGTTCTTC
once TRBD2 TRBJ2-1 TRBV7-6 15 CASSYERLANNEQFF TGTGCCAGCAGCTACGAACGACTAGCGAACAATGAGCAGTTCTTC
. . TRBJ2-5 TRBV9 15 CASSVSNRGEETQYF TGTGCCAGCAGCGTGTCCAACCGCGGTGAAGAGACCCAGTACTTC
. . TRBJ2-7 TRBV1 13 CTSSQEGAYEQYF TGCACCAGCAGCCAAGAAGGGGCCTACGAGCAGTACTTC
. . TRBJ1-3 TRBV30 15 CAWSTGQPSGNTIYF TGTGCCTGGAGTACAGGGCAACCCTCTGGAAACACCATATATTTT
few TRBD2 TRBJ2-7 TRBV10-2 14 CASSLTSGSYEQYF TGCGCCAGCAGTCTCACTAGCGGGTCCTACGAGCAGTACTTC
. TRBD2 TRBJ2-7 TRBV5-1 16 CASSLAATSGTYEQYF TGCGCCAGCAGCTTGGCGGCGACTAGCGGCACCTACGAGCAGTACTTC
. TRBD2 TRBJ2-1 TRBV5-1 15 CASSLGGSSYNEQFF TGCGCCAGCAGCTTGGGCGGGAGCTCCTACAATGAGCAGTTCTTC
few . TRBJ1-1 TRBV5-4 14 CASSQSGKNTEAFF TGCGCCAGCAGCCAATCCGGGAAGAACACTGAAGCTTTCTTT
once . TRBJ1-6 TRBV5-1 16 CASSLAGGTTYSPLHF TGCGCCAGCAGCTTGGCCGGGGGGACGACGTATTCACCCCTCCACTTT
. . TRBJ2-4 TRBV21-1 20 CASSSARKGQGIRSKNIQYF TGTGCCAGCAGCTCCGCCCGTAAAGGACAGGGGATAAGGTCCAAAAACATTCAGTACTTC
. TRBD1 TRBJ2-7 TRBV4-1 16 CASSLTGGQGADEQYF TGCGCCAGCAGCCTAACTGGGGGACAGGGGGCCGACGAGCAGTACTTC
few TRBD1 TRBJ2-7 TRBV5-1 14 CASREWDREYEQYF TGCGCCAGCCGCGAGTGGGACAGGGAATACGAGCAGTACTTC
. TRBD1 TRBJ2-3 TRBV5-1 15 CASGLQGASTDTQYF TGCGCCAGCGGACTACAGGGGGCGAGCACAGATACGCAGTATTTT
few . TRBJ1-5 TRBV6-1 16 CASSDRERMGNQPQHF TGTGCCAGCAGTGACAGGGAAAGAATGGGCAATCAGCCCCAGCATTTT
once . TRBJ1-1 TRBV4-3 15 CASSQGTGVNTEAFF TGCGCCAGCAGCCAGGGAACAGGAGTGAACACTGAAGCTTTCTTT
few TRBD2 TRBJ2-1 TRBV4-1 19 CASSQRLAGGSSSYNEQFF TGCGCCAGCAGCCAACGGCTAGCGGGGGGCTCTAGCTCCTACAATGAGCAGTTCTTC
. TRBD1 TRBJ1-1 TRBV11-2 16 CASSTRTGQISTEAFF TGTGCCAGCAGCACCCGGACAGGGCAAATAAGCACTGAAGCTTTCTTT
once TRBD2 TRBJ2-2 TRBV9 16 CASSLQAGGNTGELFF TGTGCCAGCAGCCTTCAAGCGGGGGGGAACACCGGGGAGCTGTTTTTT
. TRBD2 TRBJ2-7 TRBV15 15 CATSRDLGGGYEQYF TGTGCCACCAGCAGAGATCTGGGGGGGGGCTACGAGCAGTACTTC